This T cell receptor (beta chain) originates from a study of vaccination and CD4 T cells after COVID-19. Regarding time point: late sampling 161 to 241 days after vaccination in three convalescent patients. Stated treatment: roughly 10-day PBMC culture with coronavirus spike peptide pools or control peptides (ViraFEST assay). Turning to this clonotype: As yet, its antigen is unknown.

The Oncomine TCR Beta short-read assay was applied to DNA of cultured CD4+ T cells. TCRdb re-analysed the PCR reads in MiXCR, keeping a single row per CDR3 protein. The sample consists of some 16,000 distinct CDR3 sequences, about 59% of them appearing once. The CDR3 runs to 15 residues. The V gene end was trimmed by 0 bases and the J gene end by 6 bases; junction bases not matched to a gene: 5. CDR1 is MGHDK and CDR2 is SYGVNS in the germline V gene. V usage is TRBV25-1 and J usage is TRBJ2-1, with 7 bases lining up with TRBD2. The source material was CD4+ T cells from blood, cultured in vitro, sampled about 7 months after SARS-CoV-2 vaccination. This TCR came from a human donor who had recovered from COVID-19. The CDR3 DNA follows: TGTGCCAGCAGTGAATATGGGACTAAGGGCAATGAGCAGTTCTTC. Translated: CASSEYGTKGNEQFF.